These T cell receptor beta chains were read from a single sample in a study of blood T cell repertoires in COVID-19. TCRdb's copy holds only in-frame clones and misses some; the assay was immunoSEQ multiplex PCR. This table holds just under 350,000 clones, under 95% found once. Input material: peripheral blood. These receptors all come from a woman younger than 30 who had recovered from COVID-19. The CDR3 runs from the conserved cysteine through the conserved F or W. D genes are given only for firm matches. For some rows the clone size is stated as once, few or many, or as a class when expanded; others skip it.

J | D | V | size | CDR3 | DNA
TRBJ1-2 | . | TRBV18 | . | CASSPQGIANYGYTF | TGTGCCAGCTCACCCCAGGGAATCGCTAACTATGGCTACACCTTC
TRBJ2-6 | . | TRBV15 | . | CATSKVALLPGANVLTF | TGTGCCACCAGCAAGGTAGCGCTCCTTCCTGGGGCCAACGTCCTGACTTTC
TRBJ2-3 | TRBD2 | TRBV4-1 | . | CASSHPGTGGWGADTQYF | TGCGCCAGCAGCCACCCGGGCACGGGAGGATGGGGAGCAGATACGCAGTATTTT
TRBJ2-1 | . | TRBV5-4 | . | CASSPDSNEQFF | TGTGCCAGCAGCCCGGACAGCAATGAGCAGTTCTTC
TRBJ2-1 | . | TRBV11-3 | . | CASSPPAGFYNEQFF | TGTGCCAGCAGCCCCCCCGCAGGCTTTTACAATGAGCAGTTCTTC
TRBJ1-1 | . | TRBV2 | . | CASSEEFAGSEAFF | TGTGCCAGCAGTGAGGAGTTCGCAGGGTCTGAAGCTTTCTTT
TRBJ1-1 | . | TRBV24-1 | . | CATSDTGRVGNTEAFF | TGTGCCACCAGTGATACGGGGAGGGTAGGGAACACTGAAGCTTTCTTT
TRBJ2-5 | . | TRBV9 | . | CASSVESSGSQYF | TGTGCCAGCAGCGTAGAGTCGAGCGGGTCCCAGTACTTC
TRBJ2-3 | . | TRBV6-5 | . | CASKTGRYTDTQYF | TGTGCCAGCAAAACGGGGAGATACACAGATACGCAGTATTTT
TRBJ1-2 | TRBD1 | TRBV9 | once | CASSLTGTGFGYTF | TGTGCCAGCAGCCTCACTGGGACAGGGTTTGGCTACACCTTC
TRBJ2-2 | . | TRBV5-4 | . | CASSLQLGGGTGELFF | TGTGCCAGCAGCTTGCAACTCGGGGGTGGCACCGGGGAGCTGTTTTTT
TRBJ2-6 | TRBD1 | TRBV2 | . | CASSVGTGGSGANVLTF | TGTGCCAGCAGTGTCGGGACAGGAGGCTCTGGGGCCAACGTCCTGACTTTC
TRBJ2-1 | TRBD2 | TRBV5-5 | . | CASSFGLAGIEYNEQFF | TGTGCCAGCAGCTTCGGACTAGCGGGCATAGAATACAATGAGCAGTTCTTC
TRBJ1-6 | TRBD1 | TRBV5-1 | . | CASSPSWTGEIGGSPLHF | TGCGCCAGCAGCCCGAGCTGGACAGGGGAGATAGGAGGGTCACCCCTCCACTTT
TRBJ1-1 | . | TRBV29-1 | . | CSVVSGSMNTEAFF | TGCAGCGTTGTGTCAGGCAGCATGAACACTGAAGCTTTCTTT
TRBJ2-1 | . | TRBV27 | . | CASSLGTSRFNEQFF | TGTGCCAGCAGTTTAGGAACTAGCAGATTCAATGAGCAGTTCTTC
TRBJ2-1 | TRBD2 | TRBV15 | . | CATSRPPPSGRYNEQFF | TGTGCCACCAGCCGACCGCCCCCTAGCGGCCGCTACAATGAGCAGTTCTTC
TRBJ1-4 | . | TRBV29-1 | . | CSVEGPMNEKLFF | TGCAGCGTTGAAGGTCCAATGAATGAAAAACTGTTTTTT